Here is one T cell receptor (beta chain) with its context. Clones were sequenced by immunoSEQ multiplex PCR, and TCRdb holds only the in-frame ones, with some missing. Of 110,000 or so clones in the sample, around 84% were seen once. This entry belongs to a study of blood T cell repertoires in COVID-19. V lost 1 base to trimming and J lost 9 bases, with 7 bases between them. Germline loops: CDR1 SEHNR, CDR2 FQNEAQ (reference sequence). The CDR3 consists of 12 residues. This TCR derives from a man aged 35 to 55 with acute or convalescent COVID-19. The sample was peripheral blood. This chain joins TRBV7-9 and TRBJ1-5; D not resolved. CDR3 region: CASSLVRGPQHF. The CDR3 region has the DNA TGTGCCAGCAGCTTAGTTCGGGGGCCCCAGCATTTT.